This T cell receptor beta chain emerged from a study of blood T cells in healthy people across ages. Notes on the study in general: Unsorted PBMCs prevented conclusive naive versus antigen-experienced comparison.

The second PCR ran about 6 to 12 cycles with a sample-barcoded 5' primer and J-beta primers. TCRdb itself ran the 5' RACE reads through MiXCR, one entry per CDR3 protein. The sample shows about 600,000 distinct CDR3 sequences, less than 60% of them seen only once. Points on this clonotype: Its antigen remains unidentified.

The germline gives CDR1 SGHAT, CDR2 FQDESV (reference sequence). The CDR3 has 14 residues. The J segment lost 5 bases and the V segment lost 5 bases, leaving 3 bases of the junction unmatched. Total RNA, at least 5 micrograms per sample, was extracted from PBMCs. The sequenced sample consisted of blood. The V gene is TRBV11-1, the J gene TRBJ2-3, with 11 bases aligning to TRBD1. This TCR came from an elderly man in good health. The CDR3 nucleotides read TGTGCCAGCAGCCGGGGACAGGGGGGAGATACGCAGTATTTT. Translation: CASSRGQGGDTQYF.